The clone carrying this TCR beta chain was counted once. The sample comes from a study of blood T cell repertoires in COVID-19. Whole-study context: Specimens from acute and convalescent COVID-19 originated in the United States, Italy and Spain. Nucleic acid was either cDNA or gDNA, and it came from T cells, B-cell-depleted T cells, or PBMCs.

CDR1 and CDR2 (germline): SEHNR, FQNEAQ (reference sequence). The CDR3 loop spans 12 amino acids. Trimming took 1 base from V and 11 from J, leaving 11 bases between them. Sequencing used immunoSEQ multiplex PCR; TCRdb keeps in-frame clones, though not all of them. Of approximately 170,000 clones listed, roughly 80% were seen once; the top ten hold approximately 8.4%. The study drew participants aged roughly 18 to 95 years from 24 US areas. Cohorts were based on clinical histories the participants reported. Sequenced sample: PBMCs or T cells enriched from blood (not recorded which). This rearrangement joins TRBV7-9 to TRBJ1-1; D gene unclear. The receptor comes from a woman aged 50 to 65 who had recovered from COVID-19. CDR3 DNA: TGTGCCAGCAGCTTAGACAGCGGCTCGGCTTTCTTT. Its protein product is CASSLDSGSAFF.